This T cell receptor (beta chain) is from a study of shared clonotypes between healthy human individuals. The study, taken as a whole, reports: What naive subsets generally showed was a larger estimated richness than memory subsets showed. For naive CD4 cells, roughly 4.8% of clonotypes were shared across a few donors. It was the non-shared clonotypes that had lower generation probabilities than clonotypes shared by all four donors.

TCRdb's table, derived via immunoSEQ multiplex PCR, lists solely in-frame clones and lacks some. The table has about 980,000 clones, over 75% seen once. The CDR3 is 15 amino acids. The germline V gene encodes CDR1 MNHEY and CDR2 SMNVEV (reference sequence). V lost 6 bases and J lost 7; bases outside the gene matches: 7. This clone was detected once. Its matching antigen is unknown. Material for sequencing was memory CD4+ T cells sorted from blood. Subset noted: CD45RA-negative fraction. The clonotype was recovered from a man younger than 30 in good health. The rearrangement uses TRBV27 and TRBJ2-2, with 11 positions matching TRBD2. The CDR3, as DNA: TGTGCCAGCAGCGGGACTAGCGGAGGGGTCGGGGAGCTGTTTTTT. Translated, it gives CASSGTSGGVGELFF.